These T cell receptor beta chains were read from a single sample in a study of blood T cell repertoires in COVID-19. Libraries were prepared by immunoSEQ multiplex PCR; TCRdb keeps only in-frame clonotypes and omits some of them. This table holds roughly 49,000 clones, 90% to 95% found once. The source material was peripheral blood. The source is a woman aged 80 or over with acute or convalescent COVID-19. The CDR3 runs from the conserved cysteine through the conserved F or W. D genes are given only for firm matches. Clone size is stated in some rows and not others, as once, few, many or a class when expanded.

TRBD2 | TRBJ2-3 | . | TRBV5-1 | TGCGCCAGCAGCCCAGGGACTAGCGCAGTCACAGATACGCAGTATTTT | CASSPGTSAVTDTQYF
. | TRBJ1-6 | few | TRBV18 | TGTGCCAGCTCACCAGACAGGTCGGCCCTCCACTTT | CASSPDRSALHF
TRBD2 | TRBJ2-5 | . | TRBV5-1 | TGCGCCAGCAGCCCGGGACTAGCGAGCGGGGAGACCCAGTACTTC | CASSPGLASGETQYF
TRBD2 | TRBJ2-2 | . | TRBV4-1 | TGCGCCAGCAGGACCTTAGCGGGAGGGCTGGCTGGGGAGCTGTTTTTT | CASRTLAGGLAGELFF
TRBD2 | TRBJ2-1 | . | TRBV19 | TGTGCCAGTACCCCCGGGACTAGCGGAACCACTGAGCAGTTCTTC | CASTPGTSGTTEQFF
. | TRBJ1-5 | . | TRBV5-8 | TGTGCCAGCAGCTTGGGGCCGGACAGCCCATATAGCAATCAGCCCCAGCATTTT | CASSLGPDSPYSNQPQHF
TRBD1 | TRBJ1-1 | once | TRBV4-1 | TGCGCCAGCAGCCCTCGGGGGTTGGTGACAGGGTACACTGAAGCTTTCTTT | CASSPRGLVTGYTEAFF
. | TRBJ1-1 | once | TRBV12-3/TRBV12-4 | TGTGCCAGCAGTTTAACGGGGAACACTGAAGCTTTCTTT | CASSLTGNTEAFF
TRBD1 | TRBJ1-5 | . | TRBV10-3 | TGTGCCATCAGTGGAGGGACAGGGGGCAATCAGCCCCAGCATTTT | CAISGGTGGNQPQHF
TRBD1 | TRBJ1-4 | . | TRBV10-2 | TGCGCCAGCAGCGACAGGGTTTTTTATGAAAAACTGTTTTTT | CASSDRVFYEKLFF
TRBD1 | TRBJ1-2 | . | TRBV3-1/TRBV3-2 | TGTGCCAGCAGCTCCTACTTACGGACAGGGGGAAGTTATGGCTACACCTTC | CASSSYLRTGGSYGYTF
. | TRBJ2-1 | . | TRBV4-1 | TGCGCCAGCAGCCAAGATTTCCACACGGACTGGCCCCAGGGGAATGAGCAGTTCTTC | CASSQDFHTDWPQGNEQFF
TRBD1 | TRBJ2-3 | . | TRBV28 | TGTGCCAGCAGCTGGGGACAGTTGGGGGATACGCAGTATTTT | CASSWGQLGDTQYF
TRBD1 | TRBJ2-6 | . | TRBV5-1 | TGCGCCAGCAGCCCGACAGGGGCGATCTCTGGGGCCAACGTCCTGACTTTC | CASSPTGAISGANVLTF
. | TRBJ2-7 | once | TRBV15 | TGTGCCACCAGCAGAGATCCAGGGTTAGTGAGGGAGCAGTACTTC | CATSRDPGLVREQYF
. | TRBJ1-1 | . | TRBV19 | TGTGCCAGTAGAACAGGGATTAACACTGAAGCTTTCTTT | CASRTGINTEAFF
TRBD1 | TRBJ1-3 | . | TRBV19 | TGTGCCAGTAGTATAGCCCTTGGACAGGGTCGACGTGGCTCTGGAAACACCATATATTTT | CASSIALGQGRRGSGNTIYF
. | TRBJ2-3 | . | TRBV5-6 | TGTGCCAGCAAACCCGGGAGCACAGATACGCAGTATTTT | CASKPGSTDTQYF
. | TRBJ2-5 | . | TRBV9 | TGTGCCAGCAGCGTAGGGGGTGGCGGGGAGACCCAGTACTTC | CASSVGGGGETQYF
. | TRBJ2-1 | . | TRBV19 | TGTGCCAGTAGATACGGGGGACAGTATTGGAATGAGCAGTTCTTC | CASRYGGQYWNEQFF
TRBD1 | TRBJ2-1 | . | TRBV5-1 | TGCGCCAGCAGCTTGGAGACAGGGGGCTACTCCTACAATGAGCAGTTCTTC | CASSLETGGYSYNEQFF
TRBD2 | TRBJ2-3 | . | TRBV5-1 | TGCGCCAGCAGCTTGGCTAGCGGGAGGGGAAGAACAGATACGCAGTATTTT | CASSLASGRGRTDTQYF
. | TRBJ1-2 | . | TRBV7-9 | TGTGCCAGCAACCTCGGGAGTAACTATGGCTACACCTTC | CASNLGSNYGYTF
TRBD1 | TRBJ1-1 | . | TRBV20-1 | TGCAGTGCAAGTACAGGGGCCACTGAAGCTTTCTTT | CSASTGATEAFF
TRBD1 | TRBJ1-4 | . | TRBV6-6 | TGTGCCAGCAGTCCACACTTAACAGGGGCTTCGGGGGAAAAACTGTTTTTT | CASSPHLTGASGEKLFF
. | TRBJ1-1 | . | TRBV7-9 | TGTGCCAGCAGCCCCGGACAATGGAACACTGAAGCTTTCTTT | CASSPGQWNTEAFF
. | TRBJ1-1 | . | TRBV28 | TGTGCCACCATTACAGCCATGAACACTGAAGCTTTCTTT | CATITAMNTEAFF
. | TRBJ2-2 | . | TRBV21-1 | TGTGCCAGCAGCAAAATGCCCACTCCTCCCCTGAACACCGGGGAGCTGTTTTTT | CASSKMPTPPLNTGELFF
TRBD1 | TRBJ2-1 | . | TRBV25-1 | TGTGCCAGCAGTGAATCGGGGACAGGGTCTGGTAATGAGCAGTTCTTC | CASSESGTGSGNEQFF
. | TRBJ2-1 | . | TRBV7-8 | TGTGCCAGCAGCTTATTGTCCTATTCGAATGAGCAGTTCTTC | CASSLLSYSNEQFF
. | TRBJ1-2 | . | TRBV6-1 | TGTGCCAGCAGTGAATTGTTGGCAGGCCGAAGGAGCTACACCTTC | CASSELLAGRRSYTF
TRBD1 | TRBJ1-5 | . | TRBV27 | TGTGCCAGCAGCTCTGGGACAGGGAACTCTTATCAGCCCCAGCATTTT | CASSSGTGNSYQPQHF
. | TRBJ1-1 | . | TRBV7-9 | TGTGCCAGCAGCCCCCACAGGGACACTGAAGCTTTCTTT | CASSPHRDTEAFF
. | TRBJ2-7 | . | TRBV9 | TGTGCCAGCAGCTCCCCCTCCAGGGAGCAGTACTTC | CASSSPSREQYF
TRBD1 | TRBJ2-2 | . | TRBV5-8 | TGTGCCAGCAGCTTGTCTGGACAGGGGAGGGCCGGGGAGCTGTTTTTT | CASSLSGQGRAGELFF
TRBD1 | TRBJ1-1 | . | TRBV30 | TGTGCCTGGAGTGTAGGACAGGTGAACACTGAAGCTTTCTTT | CAWSVGQVNTEAFF
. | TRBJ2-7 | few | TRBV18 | TGTGCCAGCTCACCTCCAGTCCCCCCCTACGAGCAGTACTTC | CASSPPVPPYEQYF
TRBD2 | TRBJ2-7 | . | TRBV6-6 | TGTGCCAGCAGTTTCCTCGGACTAGCGGGAGGTCGGGAGCAGTACTTC | CASSFLGLAGGREQYF
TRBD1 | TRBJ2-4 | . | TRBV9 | TGTGCCAGCAGCGTCCCTACAGGGGCGAAGAACATTCAGTACTTC | CASSVPTGAKNIQYF
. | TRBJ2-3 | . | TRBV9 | TGTGCCAGCAGCGTAGGTCATCAAGATACGCAGTATTTT | CASSVGHQDTQYF
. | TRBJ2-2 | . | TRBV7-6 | TGTGCCAGCAGCTTAAGAGGCGGGAATCCCGGGGAGCTGTTTTTT | CASSLRGGNPGELFF
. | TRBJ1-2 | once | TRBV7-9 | TGTGCCAGCAGCTCCACTAACTATGGCTACACCTTC | CASSSTNYGYTF
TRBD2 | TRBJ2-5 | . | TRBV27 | TGTGCCAGCAGTCCAAATACCGGGGGGCAAGAGACCCAGTACTTC | CASSPNTGGQETQYF
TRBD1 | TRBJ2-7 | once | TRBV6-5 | TGTGCCAGCAGTTACAAGGACAGGGGTTACGAGCAGTACTTC | CASSYKDRGYEQYF
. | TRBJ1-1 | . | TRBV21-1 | TGTGCCAGCAGTATAATACGACAGGGTAGTGGGTACACTGAAGCTTTCTTT | CASSIIRQGSGYTEAFF
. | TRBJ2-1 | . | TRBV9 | TGTGCCAGCAGCGTAGGAGGATATGAGCAGTTCTTC | CASSVGGYEQFF
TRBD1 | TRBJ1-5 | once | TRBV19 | TGTGCCAGTAGGCCGGATAGGACAGGGGCCAATCAGCCCCAGCATTTT | CASRPDRTGANQPQHF
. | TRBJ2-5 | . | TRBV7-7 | TGTGCTAGCAGCCCCAGGGGAGCTTCGAAAGAGACCCAGTACTTC | CASSPRGASKETQYF
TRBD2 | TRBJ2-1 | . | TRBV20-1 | TGCAGTGCTAGTTCTAGCGGGAGGTCTGAGCAGTTCTTC | CSASSSGRSEQFF